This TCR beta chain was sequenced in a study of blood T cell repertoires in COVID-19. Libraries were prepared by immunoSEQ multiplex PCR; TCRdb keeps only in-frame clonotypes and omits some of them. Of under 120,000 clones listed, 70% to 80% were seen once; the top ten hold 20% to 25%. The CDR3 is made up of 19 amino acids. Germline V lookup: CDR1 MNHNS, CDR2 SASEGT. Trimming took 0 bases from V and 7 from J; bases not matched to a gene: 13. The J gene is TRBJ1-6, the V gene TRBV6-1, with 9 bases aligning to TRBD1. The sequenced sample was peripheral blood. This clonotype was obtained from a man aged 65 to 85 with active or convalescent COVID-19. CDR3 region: CASSEASGTGNFWNSPLHF. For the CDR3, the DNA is TGTGCCAGCAGTGAAGCCAGCGGGACAGGGAATTTTTGGAATTCACCCCTCCACTTT.